One sample yielded the 13 T cell receptor beta chains listed below, sequenced in a study of cytomegalovirus exposure and HLA in healthy donors. Researchers ran the PCR with 60 Vbeta and 13 Jbeta primers. Data came from immunoSEQ multiplex PCR; TCRdb stores just in-frame clones and leaves some out. This sample carries about 82,000 clones, 65% to 80% of them seen once, and the ten largest clones take 13%. The sample comprised PBMCs. These receptors were obtained from a human donor in good health.

The chain employs TRBV5-4 and TRBJ1-6; no reliable D call. The V and J ends lost 4 bases and 9 bases respectively, with 14 bases between them. The CDR3 sequence is 14 residues long. Germline CDR1 reads SGHNT; CDR2 reads YYREEE (reference sequence). CDR3 sequence reads: CASSITSLGSPLHF. The CDR3 DNA reads TGTGCCAGCAGCATTACTAGCTTGGGTTCACCCCTCCACTTT.

The CDR3 DNA reads TGTGCCAGAACTAGCGGGGGGCCCACCGGGGAGCTGTTTTTT. Translated: CARTSGGPTGELFF. V gene TRBV2 combines with J gene TRBJ2-2, with 12 positions matching TRBD2. Germline CDR1 and CDR2: SNHLY and FYNNEI. The junction had 3 bases not matched to a gene; V was cut back by 9 bases and J by 4 bases. The CDR3 has 14 residues.

This clone has a single count. The rearrangement joins TRBV4-1 to TRBJ1-4, with D unclear. CDR1 MGHRA and CDR2 YSYEKL come from the germline V gene. The CDR3 runs 16 residues. Trimming took off 2 bases at V and 3 bases at J, with 13 bases between the two ends. The CDR3 protein is CASSQTLSTANEKLFF. CDR3 coding DNA: TGCGCCAGCAGCCAAACCCTGAGTACGGCTAATGAAAAACTGTTTTTT.

The V and J genes are TRBV25-1 and TRBJ2-1; tentative D call: TRBD1 (6 bases). Trimming pared 5 bases from V and 4 bases from J, leaving 12 bases between. The CDR3 consists of 14 residues. Germline V gene sequence: CDR1 MGHDK, CDR2 SYGVNS. The CDR3 spells CASSIRGKYNEQFF. DNA of the CDR3: TGTGCCAGCAGTATCAGGGGCAAGTACAATGAGCAGTTCTTC.

The rearrangement uses TRBV11-2 and TRBJ1-5; D might be TRBD1 (5 bases). The CDR3 sequence is 15 residues long. V lost 7 bases and J 1 base, leaving 14 bases between the germline ends. Germline loops: CDR1 SGHAT, CDR2 FQNNGV. Here the CDR3 reads CASTRTHQSNQPQHF. The CDR3 nucleotides read TGTGCCAGCACGCGGACACACCAAAGCAATCAGCCCCAGCATTTT.

The J gene is TRBJ2-3, the V gene TRBV10-1, with 8 nucleotides matching TRBD1. J lost 6 bases, V lost 6 bases, and 8 bases had no gene match. This CDR3 region has 14 residues. CDR1 is WNHNN, CDR2 SYGVQD, per germline (reference sequence). CDR3 coding DNA: TGCGCCAGCAGAGCCCAGGGGGCCCTGGATACGCAGTATTTT. Its translation: CASRAQGALDTQYF.

The chain joins TRBV15 to TRBJ2-7; the D is unclear. The CDR3 runs to 14 residues. Germline V lookup: CDR1 LNHNV, CDR2 YYDKDF (reference sequence). Trimming removed 0 bases from V and 4 bases from J, with 10 bases in between. CDR3 protein: CATSRDSVFYEQYF. CDR3 DNA sequence: TGTGCCACCAGCAGAGACTCGGTTTTTTACGAGCAGTACTTC.

V is TRBV25-1 and J is TRBJ1-2, with 8 bases that match TRBD1. The germline CDR1 and CDR2 sequences are MGHDK and SYGVNS. This CDR3 is 13 amino acids long. V was clipped by 4 bases and J by 5 bases; unmatched bases: 3. The CDR3 DNA sequence: TGTGCCAGCAGTGGCAGGGGGCCTTATGGCTACACCTTC. Residues: CASSGRGPYGYTF.

V usage is TRBV9 and J usage is TRBJ2-3; tentatively, D is TRBD1 (8 bases). Trimming took 5 bases from V and 2 from J, leaving 18 bases between them. CDR1 SGDLS and CDR2 YYNGEE come from the germline V gene. The CDR3 has 16 amino acids. The CDR3 region has the DNA TGTGCCAGCAGTCACAGGGGGGGGACATACACAGATACGCAGTATTTT. Its protein product is CASSHRGGTYTDTQYF.

As concerns this clone: A junction boundary mismatches the germline segment, possibly from a read error. V gene TRBV4-1 combines with J gene TRBJ1-5; weak D call: TRBD1 (5 bases). The CDR3 covers 15 residues. Germline loops: CDR1 MGHRA, CDR2 YSYEKL. The CDR3 protein is CASSQAQGNAWPQNF. Written as DNA, the CDR3 is TGCGCCAGCAGCCAAGCCCAGGGCAACGCTTGGCCCCAGAATTTT.

On this clone itself: This CDR3 is also generated by other DNA sequences in the sample. The V gene is TRBV25-1, the J gene TRBJ2-5; 7 nucleotides agree with TRBD2. Trimming removed 6 bases from V and 4 bases from J; junction bases left unmatched: 11. The CDR3 is 15 amino acids. The germline V gene has CDR1 MGHDK and CDR2 SYGVNS. The CDR3 coding sequence is TGTGCCAGCAGAGCGGGGCGAAATCTTGGAGAGACCCAGTACTTC. This encodes CASRAGRNLGETQYF.

This chain joins TRBV15 and TRBJ1-2, with 7 bases aligning to TRBD1. The CDR3 loop spans 15 amino acids. The germline V gene has CDR1 LNHNV and CDR2 YYDKDF (reference sequence). J gave up 1 base and V 2 bases, and 4 bases lay outside the gene matches. CDR3 residues: CATSRLRDSNYGYTF. The CDR3 coding sequence is TGTGCCACCAGCAGACTCCGGGACAGTAACTATGGCTACACCTTC. The full variable domain, in which reference TRBV15 and TRBJ1-2 provide the parts outside the CDR3, is DAMVIQNPRYQVTQFGKPVTLSCSQTLNHNVMYWYQQKSSQAPKLLFHYYDKDFNNEADTPDNFQSRRPNTSFCFLDIRSPGLGDTAMYLCATSRLRDSNYGYTFGSGTRLTVV.

This clone was seen a handful of times. The junction does not match germline at one end; this may be a read error. The chain uses TRBV10-3 and TRBJ1-1; D call uncertain. The germline V gene encodes CDR1 ENHRY and CDR2 SYGVKD. The CDR3 sequence is 15 residues long. The CDR3 loop is CASSYYPPGYTEAFF. CDR3 sequence (DNA): TGTGCCAGCAGTTACTACCCTCCGGGGTACACTGAAGCTTTCTTT.